The present entry profiles one TCR beta chain with its context. Trimming removed 3 bases from V and 8 bases from J; junction bases left unmatched: 7. This CDR3 region has 16 residues. CDR1 and CDR2 from the germline V gene are SGHDT and YYEEEE. The data were produced by immunoSEQ multiplex PCR, yet TCRdb's version contains in-frame clones alone and is incomplete. The repertoire has almost 550,000 clones, about 80% of them found once; the top ten carry roughly 0.013%. The data were obtained in a study of shared T cell receptors in the human thymus. These data were likewise used in another study, on human thymus T cells. That source reports: Donation was from healthy Finnish infants who were having corrective surgery that addressed congenital heart defects. Thymus specimens were resections from corrective heart surgery. Overlap was high between thymic repertoires from unrelated individuals, as reported in related research.

The chain combines TRBV5-6 with TRBJ2-3; the match to TRBD2 covers 15 bases. The TCR comes from a boy younger than two with a congenital heart defect. The sequenced material came from thymocytes. The CDR3 loop reads CASSSRTSGRVLTQYF. In nucleotides, the CDR3 is TGTGCCAGCAGCTCCCGGACTAGCGGGAGGGTCCTTACGCAGTATTTT.